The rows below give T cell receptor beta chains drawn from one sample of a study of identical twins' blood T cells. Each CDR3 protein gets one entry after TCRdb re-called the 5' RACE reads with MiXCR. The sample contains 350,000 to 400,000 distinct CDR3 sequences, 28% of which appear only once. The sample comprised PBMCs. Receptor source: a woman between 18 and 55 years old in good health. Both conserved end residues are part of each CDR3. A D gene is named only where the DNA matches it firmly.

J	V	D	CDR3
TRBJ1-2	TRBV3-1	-	CAGSIPGSPNYGYTF
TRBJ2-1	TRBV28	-	CASSLPYRANEQFF
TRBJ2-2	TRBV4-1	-	CASSQVQGYDTGELFF
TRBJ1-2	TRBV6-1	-	CASSAAIYTGLGYTF
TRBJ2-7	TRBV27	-	CASSFLQAGDEQYF
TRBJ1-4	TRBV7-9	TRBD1	CASSFRYLAGTANEKLFF
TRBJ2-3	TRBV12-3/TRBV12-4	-	CASGPEDTQYF
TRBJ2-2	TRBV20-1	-	CSARDHRASGELFF
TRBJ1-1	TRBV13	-	CASSLTRTGWGNTEAFF
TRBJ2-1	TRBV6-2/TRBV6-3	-	CASSYLGVQNEQFF
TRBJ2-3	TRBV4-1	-	CASDLRDLRADTQYF
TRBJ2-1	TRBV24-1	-	CATSDAGSSHNEQFF
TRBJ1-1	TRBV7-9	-	CASSLQGSAEAFF
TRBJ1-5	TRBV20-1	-	CSVSRERDQPQHF
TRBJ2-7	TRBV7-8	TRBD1	CASSWTGLYEQYF
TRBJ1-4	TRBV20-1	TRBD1	CSVEQGEKLFF
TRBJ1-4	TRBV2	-	CASKGGRDEKLFF
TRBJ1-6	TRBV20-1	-	CSASAGDANSPLHF
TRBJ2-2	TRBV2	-	CASKEDTSNTGELFF
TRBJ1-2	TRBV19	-	CASRNMGGSYGYTF
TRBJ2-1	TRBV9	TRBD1	CASSVADTGGLRGTHNEQFF
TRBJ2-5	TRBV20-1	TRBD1	CSARGGQGRETQYF
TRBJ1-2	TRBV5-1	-	CASSLEANYGYTF
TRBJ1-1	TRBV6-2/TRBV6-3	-	CASRDTVNTEAFF
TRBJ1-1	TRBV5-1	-	CASSATGMNTEAFF
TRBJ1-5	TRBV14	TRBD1	CASSQEPPCPGQTIVCQPQHF
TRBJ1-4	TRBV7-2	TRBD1	CASSSRQGANEKLFF
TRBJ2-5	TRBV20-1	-	CSARVGAVETQYF
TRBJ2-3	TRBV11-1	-	CASSLSLDRRTDTQYF